The 32 T cell receptor beta chains below come from one sample, sequenced in a study of T cells in Graves' hyperthyroidism and ophthalmopathy. Regions amplified from RNA transcripts were the TCR beta CDR3 regions. First-round RT-PCR of the TCR CDR3 relied on the HTBI primer set. Using its own MiXCR run on the multiplex PCR reads, TCRdb lists one record per CDR3 protein. This table holds about 520,000 distinct CDR3 sequences, 20% found once. The sequenced material came from blood. The receptors were sampled from a man between 18 and 29 years old with Graves' hyperthyroidism.

In its sample, this clonotype was seen many times. The genes are TRBV7-9 and TRBJ2-2; D remains unclear. The V end was cut by 6 bases, the J end by 2 bases, with 10 bases between. CDR3 length: 14 amino acids. Per the germline V gene, CDR1 is SEHNR and CDR2 is FQNEAQ (reference sequence). Written as DNA, the CDR3 is TGTGCCAGCAGTCAAGACCTTAACACCGGGGAGCTGTTTTTT. Translated: CASSQDLNTGELFF.

This clonotype was observed a handful of times. The J gene is TRBJ2-7, the V gene TRBV19; D is ambiguous. The length of the CDR3 is 13 residues. Germline values: CDR1 LNHDA, CDR2 SQIVND (reference sequence). Trimming shortened V by 0 bases and J by 1 base, and 4 bases separated the two germline ends. The CDR3: CASSIDVSYEQYF. Here the CDR3 DNA reads TGTGCCAGTAGTATAGATGTATCCTACGAGCAGTACTTC.

Ten or more counts support this clonotype. The V and J genes are TRBV6-5 and TRBJ2-7, with TRBD1 matching 7 bases. The germline V gene has CDR1 MNHEY and CDR2 SVGAGI. The CDR3 sequence is 12 residues long. V lost 8 bases, J lost 5 bases, and 6 bases stayed unmatched. The CDR3 sequence: CASDRVSHEQYF. The CDR3 nucleotides read TGTGCCAGCGACAGGGTGTCCCACGAGCAGTACTTC.

This clonotype was counted many times. V and J are TRBV19 and TRBJ1-2; D not certain. Trimming removed 3 bases at V and 5 bases at J, with 7 bases between. Germline values: CDR1 LNHDA, CDR2 SQIVND (reference sequence). The CDR3 loop spans 12 amino acids. CDR3 nucleotide sequence: TGTGCCAGTAGTATGTCGATATATGGCTACACCTTC. Translation gives CASSMSIYGYTF. Supplemented by reference TRBV19 and TRBJ1-2, the full variable domain reads DGGITQSPKYLFRKEGQNVTLSCEQNLNHDAMYWYRQDPGQGLRLIYYSQIVNDFQKGDIAEGYSVSREKKESFPLTVTSAQKNPTAFYLCASSMSIYGYTFGSGTRLTVV.

Ten or more counts support this clonotype. The gene calls are TRBV12-3 or TRBV12-4 and TRBJ1-1; D unclear. This CDR3 has 14 residues. Trimming took off 2 bases at V and 7 bases at J, with 14 bases between the two ends. The CDR3 protein is CASSLRTTEHEAFF. DNA for the CDR3: TGTGCCAGCAGTTTAAGGACCACTGAACATGAAGCTTTCTTT.

The DNA for the CDR3 is TGTGCCAGCAGCTTCCCAGGGTTGAACACTGAAGCTTTCTTT. Protein product: CASSFPGLNTEAFF. The chain couples TRBV11-2 to TRBJ1-1, with D perhaps matching TRBD1 (5 bases). The CDR3 sequence is 14 residues long. Germline assignment: CDR1 SGHAT and CDR2 FQNNGV. Trimming took off 3 bases at V and 0 bases at J, with 8 bases between the two ends.

This clonotype was seen repeatedly, ten times or more. Sequence at one end of the junction differs from germline and may be a read error. This chain uses TRBV12-3 or TRBV12-4 with TRBJ2-4, with 8 bases lining up with TRBD1. The CDR3 loop spans 14 amino acids. As DNA, the CDR3 is TGTGCCAGCACACCCACCGGGACAGGAAACATTAAGTACTTC. Protein: CASTPTGTGNIKYF.

This clonotype was observed at least ten times. The rearrangement uses TRBV2 and TRBJ2-5; D gene uncertain. The CDR3 length is 14 residues. From germline, CDR1 is SNHLY and CDR2 FYNNEI. V shed 2 bases and J shed 5 bases, with 12 bases lying between them. The CDR3 region is CASSERALSETQYF. In nucleotides, the CDR3 is TGTGCCAGCAGTGAAAGGGCCCTCTCGGAGACCCAGTACTTC.

The chain uses TRBV14 and TRBJ2-7; possibly TRBD1 for D (5 bases). The CDR3 runs to 15 residues. V lost 0 bases and J lost 2, with 11 bases in between. Germline V lookup: CDR1 SGHDN, CDR2 FVKESK. CDR3 DNA: TGTGCCAGCAGCCAAGAAACAGGCGGAACCTACGAGCAGTACTTC. It encodes CASSQETGGTYEQYF.

This clonotype has ten or more counts. The rearrangement links TRBV6-5 to TRBJ2-5; 10 nucleotides agree with TRBD2. V dropped 7 bases and J dropped 1; count of bases not matched to a gene: 6. Germline-derived CDR1 and CDR2 are MNHEY and SVGAGI. The CDR3 has 15 residues. CDR3 amino acids: CASKKGLAAQETQYF. CDR3 sequence (DNA): TGTGCCAGCAAAAAAGGACTAGCGGCCCAAGAGACCCAGTACTTC.

This clonotype occurred a few times. The chain carries TRBV6-1 and TRBJ1-5; 7 nucleotides align to TRBD1. The CDR3 covers 13 residues. Germline CDR1 is MNHNS and CDR2 is SASEGT. With 8 bases clipped from V and 5 bases from J, the junction kept 6 bases outside the gene matches. In DNA form, the CDR3 reads TGTGCCAGCGCCGGACAGGTTTATCAGCCCCAGCATTTT. Protein product: CASAGQVYQPQHF.

A remark on this clonotype: The germline gene is not matched at one end of the junction; a read error may be the cause. V gene TRBV9 combines with J gene TRBJ2-5; D may be TRBD2 (6 bases). Germline lookup yields CDR1 SGDLS and CDR2 YYNGEE. The CDR3 runs 14 residues. For the CDR3, the DNA is TGTGCCATCAGCGTGCGGAGTGGGGGGGAGACCCAGTACTTC. This translates into CAISVRSGGETQYF.

There are many counts of this clonotype. V and J are TRBV28 and TRBJ1-2; 10 positions match TRBD1. This CDR3 region has 14 residues. Germline V gives CDR1 MDHEN, CDR2 SYDVKM. V lost 3 bases to trimming and J lost 8 bases; unmatched junction nucleotides: 6. The CDR3 protein is CASSFSGTGVGYTF. The CDR3 bases are TGTGCCAGCAGTTTCTCCGGGACAGGGGTCGGCTACACCTTC.

Turning to this clonotype: A much larger clone differs by one base, so this may be a read error. The chain is built from TRBV20-1 and TRBJ1-1, with D possibly matching TRBD1 (6 bases). This CDR3 is built from 13 residues. Per germline, CDR1 DFQATT and CDR2 SNEGSKA (reference sequence). The V end lost 3 bases, the J end lost 0 bases, and 8 bases lay between the germline ends. The DNA of the CDR3 is TGCAGTGCTAGCCGGGACATGAACACTGAAGCTTTCTTT. Translating gives CSASRDMNTEAFF.

This clonotype was observed at least ten times. The genes are TRBV30 and TRBJ2-7; D possibly uses TRBD1 or TRBD2 (6 bases each). The CDR3 sequence is 13 residues long. CDR1 GTSNPN and CDR2 SVGIG come from the germline V gene (reference sequence). V lost 7 bases and J 2 bases, leaving 15 bases between the germline ends. Here the CDR3 reads CALEGDGTYEQYF. CDR3 coding DNA: TGTGCCTTGGAGGGGGACGGTACCTACGAGCAGTACTTC.

This clonotype has a count of ten or more. The J gene is TRBJ1-5, the V gene TRBV6-4; possibly TRBD1 for D (6 bases). The ends were cut back, 5 bases at V and 3 bases at J, with 20 bases in the middle. This CDR3 has 17 residues. Germline V gene lookup returns CDR1 MRHNA and CDR2 SNTAGT. The CDR3 loop is CASSHLPLDSSNQPQHF. CDR3 sequence (DNA): TGTGCCAGCAGTCACCTACCCCTGGACAGCTCCAATCAGCCCCAGCATTTT.

This clonotype was recorded many times. V usage is TRBV12-3 or TRBV12-4 and J usage is TRBJ2-2; a weak D match, TRBD2 (5 bases). CDR3 size: 16 residues. The V and J ends lost 2 bases and 0 bases respectively, with 10 bases between them. This chain's CDR3 is CASSLSSASNTGELFF. The DNA of the CDR3 is TGTGCCAGCAGTTTAAGTAGCGCGTCGAACACCGGGGAGCTGTTTTTT.

This clonotype came up many times. The genes are TRBV7-2 and TRBJ2-7, with 7 bases identical to TRBD1. V was pared by 0 bases and J by 6 bases, with 2 bases of the junction left unmatched. Germline values: CDR1 SGHTA, CDR2 FQGNSA. The CDR3 extends over 13 amino acids. In DNA form, the CDR3 reads TGTGCCAGCAGCTTAGCGACAGGGACCGAGCAGTACTTC. This sequence encodes CASSLATGTEQYF.

This clonotype turned up a few times. The chain links TRBV7-8 to TRBJ1-5, with D unresolved. Germline CDR1 and CDR2: SGHVS and FQNEAQ. This CDR3 is built from 13 residues. V was cut by 2 bases and J by 7 bases, with 9 bases left in between. The CDR3 region has the DNA TGTGCCAGCAGCTTAACGGAGATCCAGCCCCAGCATTTT. The encoded protein is CASSLTEIQPQHF. Full variable domain (outside the CDR3, taken from reference TRBV7-8 and TRBJ1-5): GAGVSQSPRYKVAKRGQDVALRCDPISGHVSLFWYQQALGQGPEFLTYFQNEAQLDKSGLPSDRFFAERPEGSVSTLKIQRTQQEDSAVYLCASSLTEIQPQHFGDGTRLSIL.

This clonotype was picked up many times. This sequence joins TRBV28 and TRBJ1-5, with 9 bases fitting TRBD1. From germline, CDR1 is MDHEN and CDR2 SYDVKM. With 6 bases clipped from V and 7 bases from J, the junction kept 10 bases outside the gene matches. This CDR3 is 15 amino acids long. The CDR3 reads CASSPPQGAEQPQHF. As DNA, the CDR3 is TGTGCCAGCAGCCCGCCACAGGGGGCAGAACAGCCCCAGCATTTT.

The chain has TRBV9 and TRBJ1-5; D perhaps matches TRBD1 (5 bases). Germline V gene sequence: CDR1 SGDLS, CDR2 YYNGEE. The CDR3 runs to 13 residues. V lost 3 bases, J lost 5 bases, and 9 bases lay in between. In nucleotides, the CDR3 is TGTGCCAGCAGCGGGGGGACGGATCAGCCCCAGCATTTT. Translating it yields CASSGGTDQPQHF.

At least ten counts were recorded for this clonotype. This chain links TRBV12-3 or TRBV12-4 with TRBJ2-7; 10 nucleotides align to TRBD1. This CDR3 contains 17 residues. V lost 1 base, J lost 0 bases, and 6 bases stayed unmatched. As DNA, the CDR3 is TGTGCCAGCAGTTTAGGACAGGGGGCGGTCGGCTCCTACGAGCAGTACTTC. Translated, it gives CASSLGQGAVGSYEQYF.

This clonotype occurred many times. This rearrangement joins TRBV27 to TRBJ1-1, with TRBD1 identical over 10 bases. The CDR3 sequence is 16 residues long. Germline-derived CDR1 and CDR2 are MNHEY and SMNVEV (reference sequence). V lost 6 bases and J lost 1; bases outside the gene matches: 8. The CDR3 DNA sequence: TGTGCCAGCAGCCGCGGACAGGGGGATCGGAACACTGAAGCTTTCTTT. Amino acid sequence: CASSRGQGDRNTEAFF.

The chain combines TRBV27 with TRBJ1-5; D not resolved. The length of the CDR3 is 13 residues. The V end was cut by 5 bases, the J end by 7 bases, with 12 bases between. In germline, CDR1 is MNHEY, CDR2 SMNVEV (reference sequence). Here the CDR3 reads CASSPPAGQPQHF. CDR3 nucleotide sequence: TGTGCCAGCAGTCCCCCGGCAGGACAGCCCCAGCATTTT.

The sample holds many counts of this clonotype. The CDR3 bases are TGTGCCAGCAGCCAAGAAGGCTGGCAGACCCAGTACTTC. Its translation: CASSQEGWQTQYF. The rearrangement links TRBV3-1 to TRBJ2-5; D is unresolved. The CDR3 is 13 residues long. Trimming took off 0 bases at V and 6 bases at J, with 8 bases between the two ends. The germline V gene encodes CDR1 LGHDT and CDR2 YNNKEL (reference sequence).

This clonotype has only a few counts. V and J are TRBV2 and TRBJ2-5; the match to TRBD2 covers 8 bases. From germline, CDR1 is SNHLY and CDR2 FYNNEI. The CDR3 runs to 13 residues. With V trimmed by 3 bases and J by 4 bases, 1 base remained unmatched. CDR3 residues: CASSEGLVETQYF. CDR3 nucleotide sequence: TGTGCCAGCAGTGAGGGACTAGTAGAGACCCAGTACTTC.

This clonotype has ten or more counts. This chain joins TRBV20-1 and TRBJ1-5, with a possible D match to TRBD1 (6 bases). The CDR3 sequence is 16 residues long. Germline V lookup: CDR1 DFQATT, CDR2 SNEGSKA (reference sequence). Trimming left V 0 bases short and J 1 base short, with 13 bases between. CDR3 protein: CSARDPRQGSNQPQHF. In DNA, the CDR3 is TGCAGTGCTAGAGATCCCAGGCAGGGGAGCAATCAGCCCCAGCATTTT.

This clonotype has ten or more counts. The J gene is TRBJ2-2, the V gene TRBV6-2 or TRBV6-3; D is unresolved. Germline CDR1 and CDR2: MNHEY and SVGEGT. The CDR3 is 13 residues long. Between the trimmed V and J ends, which lost 7 bases and 4 bases, there was a span of 10 bases. CDR3 region: CASKRSGTGELFF. The CDR3 nucleotides are TGTGCCAGCAAAAGGAGTGGCACCGGGGAGCTGTTTTTT.

V gene TRBV6-1 combines with J gene TRBJ2-7; D is uncertain. V was cut by 7 bases and J by 2 bases, with 15 bases left in between. The germline CDR1 and CDR2 sequences are MNHNS and SASEGT. The CDR3 extends over 14 amino acids. The CDR3 DNA reads TGTGCCAGCACCCCTACTTTTGGCCCCTACGAGCAGTACTTC. Translated: CASTPTFGPYEQYF.

This clonotype was counted at least ten times. The chain carries TRBV2 and TRBJ1-5; perhaps TRBD1 as D (6 bases). The length of the CDR3 is 16 residues. The germline V gene has CDR1 SNHLY and CDR2 FYNNEI. Trimming pared 4 bases from V and 3 bases from J, leaving 16 bases between. CDR3 in DNA: TGTGCCAGCAGTGCAGGGGACGGGGGGCTCAATCAGCCCCAGCATTTT. It encodes CASSAGDGGLNQPQHF.

The table lists this clonotype with many counts. V is TRBV6-1 and J is TRBJ2-5; D gene unclear. Germline assignment: CDR1 MNHNS and CDR2 SASEGT. V was pared by 6 bases and J by 8 bases, with 22 bases between. The CDR3 spans 15 residues. The CDR3 nucleotides read TGTGCCAGCAGCACGGTGGGAACCCTCGCGGAAACCCAGTACTTC. Protein product: CASSTVGTLAETQYF.

In its sample, this clonotype was seen many times. The chain is built from TRBV5-1 and TRBJ1-1; D gene ambiguous. This CDR3 contains 13 residues. With 4 bases removed from V and 4 bases from J, the gap between germline ends came to 11 bases. Germline V gene data show CDR1 as SGHRS and CDR2 as YFSETQ. In nucleotides, the CDR3 is TGCGCCAGCAGCCCTAGACCTGGCACTGAAGCTTTCTTT. It encodes CASSPRPGTEAFF.